This TCR beta chain was documented in a study of CD8+CD57+ T cells in acquired aplastic anemia. Study-wide context: Sorted CD4+ and CD8+ cells yielded DNA averaging around 3.2 ug. Points from the study as a whole: The study identified about 30 CD8+ CDR3 sequences shared by patients and controls.

CDR3 length: 13 residues. The V end was cut by 0 bases, the J end by 5 bases, with 6 bases between. The V gene's germline CDR1 is KGHDR and CDR2 SFDVKD. Worth noting for this clonotype: Its antigen is still unknown.

In patients chosen for sequencing, flow cytometry had shown CD8+CD57+ cell expansion. Sampling of blood occurred while the patients had still received no therapy. According to the study, genomic DNA was the template for TCR beta VDJ and CDR3 profiling. TCRdb re-derived calls from the reads in MiXCR, one entry per CDR3 protein. The sample consists of 160,000 or so distinct CDR3 sequences, roughly 50% of them appearing once. The clonotype was recovered from a human donor with aplastic anemia. The chain combines TRBV24-1 with TRBJ1-1; no reliable D call. The sample was sorted CD4+, CD8+, or CD8+CD57+ T cells (not recorded which) from PBMCs. The CDR3 DNA sequence: TGTGCCACCAGTGATTTGTACGGGACTGAAGCTTTCTTT. Translated, it gives CATSDLYGTEAFF.